This T cell receptor (beta chain) originates from a study of neurological immune-mediated disorders. Germline lookup yields CDR1 DFQATT and CDR2 SNEGSKA (reference sequence). The CDR3 is 13 amino acids. V gave up 6 bases and J gave up 0 bases; unmatched junction bases: 4. A 10-nucleotide random UMI tagged transcripts in template-switch 5'RACE cDNA synthesis. Whenever a sequencing run was performed, it yielded over 170 million TCR-beta sequences from 15-18 subjects. TCRdb called the 5' RACE reads again in MiXCR, with one record for every CDR3 protein. The repertoire consists of about 38,000 distinct CDR3 sequences, with approximately 10% occurring once and the leading ten covering 3.9%. This clonotype was observed at least ten times.

The gene calls are TRBV20-1 and TRBJ1-1, with 7 positions matching TRBD1. What was sequenced was CD4+ T cells from blood. This TCR was sampled from a woman aged 25 to 45 with HTLV-1-associated myelopathy (HAM/TSP). The CDR3 DNA reads as TGCAGTGCCAGGGGGGGGGTGAACACTGAAGCTTTCTTT. It specifies CSARGGVNTEAFF.